These T cell receptor beta chains were read from a single sample in a study of CD8+ T cells in alopecia areata. Profiled with immunoSEQ multiplex PCR; TCRdb holds only in-frame clones, not every one. The table has about 150,000 clones, about three fifths seen once. The source material was CD4+ T cells sorted from blood, sampled at week 4, from a patient treated with tofacitinib. The source of these receptors is a human donor with alopecia areata. Each CDR3 is given with its conserved first and last residue. Each record gives: V gene, CDR3 length, D gene, clone size, J gene, CDR3 protein, CDR3 DNA. The D gene is left open where the match is weak. Where a row states a size, it is once, few, many or the class of an expanded clone; other rows omit it.

V gene: TRBV29-1
CDR3 length: 14
D gene: NA
clone size: NA
J gene: TRBJ2-2
CDR3 protein: CSVVSSANTGELFF
CDR3 DNA: TGCAGCGTTGTGTCCAGCGCGAACACCGGGGAGCTGTTTTTT

V gene: TRBV7-2
CDR3 length: 14
D gene: TRBD2
clone size: NA
J gene: TRBJ2-7
CDR3 protein: CASSPSGGAYEQYF
CDR3 DNA: TGTGCCAGCAGCCCTAGCGGGGGGGCCTACGAGCAGTACTTC

V gene: TRBV29-1
CDR3 length: 12
D gene: TRBD1
clone size: few
J gene: TRBJ2-7
CDR3 protein: CSVGTGPYEQYF
CDR3 DNA: TGCAGCGTGGGGACAGGACCCTACGAGCAGTACTTC

V gene: TRBV18
CDR3 length: 14
D gene: TRBD1
clone size: NA
J gene: TRBJ2-7
CDR3 protein: CASSPDRDSYEQYF
CDR3 DNA: TGTGCCAGCTCACCGGACAGGGACTCCTACGAGCAGTACTTC

V gene: TRBV29-1
CDR3 length: 15
D gene: TRBD1
clone size: few
J gene: TRBJ1-4
CDR3 protein: CSATPPGQGSEKLFF
CDR3 DNA: TGCAGCGCCACCCCCCCAGGACAGGGGAGTGAAAAACTGTTTTTT

V gene: TRBV7-7
CDR3 length: 13
D gene: NA
clone size: NA
J gene: TRBJ2-5
CDR3 protein: CASAPPGVETQYF
CDR3 DNA: TGTGCTAGCGCCCCCCCGGGGGTAGAGACCCAGTACTTC

V gene: TRBV27
CDR3 length: 14
D gene: NA
clone size: NA
J gene: TRBJ1-6
CDR3 protein: CASSLTGQGSPLHF
CDR3 DNA: TGTGCCAGCAGTTTAACAGGGCAAGGTTCACCCCTCCACTTT

V gene: TRBV15
CDR3 length: 15
D gene: TRBD2
clone size: few
J gene: TRBJ2-5
CDR3 protein: CATERGEAGKETQYF
CDR3 DNA: TGTGCCACCGAGCGGGGGGAGGCGGGTAAAGAGACCCAGTACTTC

V gene: TRBV6-5
CDR3 length: 13
D gene: NA
clone size: once
J gene: TRBJ2-5
CDR3 protein: CASSRGTGGTQYF
CDR3 DNA: TGTGCCAGCAGTCGCGGGACTGGGGGGACCCAGTACTTC

V gene: TRBV14
CDR3 length: 15
D gene: NA
clone size: NA
J gene: TRBJ1-1
CDR3 protein: CASSQQGLQNTEAFF
CDR3 DNA: TGTGCCAGCAGCCAGCAGGGACTGCAGAACACTGAAGCTTTCTTT

V gene: TRBV4-1
CDR3 length: 13
D gene: NA
clone size: NA
J gene: TRBJ1-2
CDR3 protein: CASSPGANYGYTF
CDR3 DNA: TGCGCCAGCTCCCCGGGAGCTAACTATGGCTACACCTTC

V gene: TRBV5-1
CDR3 length: 13
D gene: TRBD2
clone size: NA
J gene: TRBJ2-1
CDR3 protein: CASSRTRGNEQFF
CDR3 DNA: TGCGCCAGCAGCCGGACTAGGGGCAATGAGCAGTTCTTC

V gene: TRBV27
CDR3 length: 16
D gene: NA
clone size: NA
J gene: TRBJ1-5
CDR3 protein: CASRQFGVGSNQPQHF
CDR3 DNA: TGTGCCAGCAGACAGTTCGGGGTTGGGAGCAATCAGCCCCAGCATTTT

V gene: TRBV30
CDR3 length: 13
D gene: NA
clone size: NA
J gene: TRBJ1-1
CDR3 protein: CAWRGTAVGEAFF
CDR3 DNA: TGTGCCTGGAGAGGGACCGCCGTGGGTGAAGCTTTCTTT

V gene: TRBV11-2
CDR3 length: 14
D gene: NA
clone size: NA
J gene: TRBJ2-7
CDR3 protein: CASSLAPHYHEQYF
CDR3 DNA: TGTGCCAGCAGCTTAGCCCCCCACTACCACGAGCAGTACTTC

V gene: TRBV30
CDR3 length: 13
D gene: NA
clone size: NA
J gene: TRBJ2-3
CDR3 protein: CAWSDPNGDTQYF
CDR3 DNA: TGTGCCTGGAGTGACCCGAACGGAGATACGCAGTATTTT

V gene: TRBV7-9
CDR3 length: 14
D gene: NA
clone size: NA
J gene: TRBJ1-5
CDR3 protein: CASSLVGWNQPQHF
CDR3 DNA: TGTGCCAGCAGCTTAGTCGGGTGGAATCAGCCCCAGCATTTT

V gene: TRBV29-1
CDR3 length: 11
D gene: TRBD2
clone size: NA
J gene: TRBJ2-3
CDR3 protein: CSVAGVDTQYF
CDR3 DNA: TGCAGCGTCGCGGGGGTAGATACGCAGTATTTT

V gene: TRBV14
CDR3 length: 14
D gene: NA
clone size: NA
J gene: TRBJ1-6
CDR3 protein: CASSQVTVSSPLHF
CDR3 DNA: TGTGCCAGCAGCCAAGTAACAGTGTCATCACCCCTCCACTTT

V gene: TRBV7-3
CDR3 length: 16
D gene: NA
clone size: NA
J gene: TRBJ2-2
CDR3 protein: CASSGPGPSRAGELFF
CDR3 DNA: TGTGCCAGCAGCGGCCCGGGGCCCTCTAGGGCCGGGGAGCTGTTTTTT

V gene: TRBV6-6
CDR3 length: 14
D gene: NA
clone size: NA
J gene: TRBJ1-5
CDR3 protein: CASSWESSNQPQHF
CDR3 DNA: TGTGCCAGCAGTTGGGAGAGTAGCAATCAGCCCCAGCATTTT

V gene: TRBV7-9
CDR3 length: 14
D gene: NA
clone size: NA
J gene: TRBJ1-2
CDR3 protein: CASSSLLWTGGYTF
CDR3 DNA: TGTGCCAGCAGCTCGCTATTATGGACGGGTGGCTACACCTTC

V gene: TRBV29-1
CDR3 length: 13
D gene: NA
clone size: NA
J gene: TRBJ2-2
CDR3 protein: CSVRWVPPGELFF
CDR3 DNA: TGCAGCGTTCGGTGGGTCCCGCCCGGGGAGCTGTTTTTT

V gene: TRBV4-1
CDR3 length: 15
D gene: TRBD1
clone size: NA
J gene: TRBJ1-2
CDR3 protein: CASSSPSGQTYGYTF
CDR3 DNA: TGCGCCAGCAGCTCCCCATCGGGACAGACGTATGGCTACACCTTC

V gene: TRBV5-6
CDR3 length: 14
D gene: NA
clone size: NA
J gene: TRBJ1-6
CDR3 protein: CASSIGTLNSPLHF
CDR3 DNA: TGTGCCAGCAGTATCGGGACACTGAATTCACCCCTCCACTTT

V gene: TRBV10-3
CDR3 length: 13
D gene: NA
clone size: NA
J gene: TRBJ2-2
CDR3 protein: CAIAGAGGGELFF
CDR3 DNA: TGTGCCATCGCTGGGGCCGGCGGCGGGGAGCTGTTTTTT

V gene: TRBV2
CDR3 length: 13
D gene: NA
clone size: NA
J gene: TRBJ2-3
CDR3 protein: CARQAKLADTQYF
CDR3 DNA: TGTGCCAGACAGGCGAAACTGGCAGATACGCAGTATTTT

V gene: TRBV14
CDR3 length: 12
D gene: NA
clone size: few
J gene: TRBJ1-2
CDR3 protein: CASSPGLYGYTF
CDR3 DNA: TGTGCCAGCAGCCCCGGACTATATGGCTACACCTTC

V gene: TRBV6-6
CDR3 length: 15
D gene: TRBD1
clone size: NA
J gene: TRBJ1-5
CDR3 protein: CASSTTGGLNQPQHF
CDR3 DNA: TGTGCCAGCAGCACGACAGGGGGCCTTAATCAGCCCCAGCATTTT

V gene: TRBV5-1
CDR3 length: 14
D gene: NA
clone size: once
J gene: TRBJ2-2
CDR3 protein: CASSLEWGTGELFF
CDR3 DNA: TGCGCCAGCAGCTTGGAATGGGGCACCGGGGAGCTGTTTTTT

V gene: TRBV29-1
CDR3 length: 12
D gene: TRBD1
clone size: NA
J gene: TRBJ1-5
CDR3 protein: CSVGQGNQPQHF
CDR3 DNA: TGCAGCGTCGGACAGGGCAATCAGCCCCAGCATTTT

V gene: TRBV4-2
CDR3 length: 15
D gene: NA
clone size: NA
J gene: TRBJ2-3
CDR3 protein: CASSQERLATDTQYF
CDR3 DNA: TGTGCCAGCAGCCAAGAACGACTTGCCACAGATACGCAGTATTTT

V gene: TRBV4-3
CDR3 length: 15
D gene: NA
clone size: NA
J gene: TRBJ1-4
CDR3 protein: CASSQVEGTNEKLFF
CDR3 DNA: TGCGCCAGCAGCCAAGTCGAAGGTACTAATGAAAAACTGTTTTTT